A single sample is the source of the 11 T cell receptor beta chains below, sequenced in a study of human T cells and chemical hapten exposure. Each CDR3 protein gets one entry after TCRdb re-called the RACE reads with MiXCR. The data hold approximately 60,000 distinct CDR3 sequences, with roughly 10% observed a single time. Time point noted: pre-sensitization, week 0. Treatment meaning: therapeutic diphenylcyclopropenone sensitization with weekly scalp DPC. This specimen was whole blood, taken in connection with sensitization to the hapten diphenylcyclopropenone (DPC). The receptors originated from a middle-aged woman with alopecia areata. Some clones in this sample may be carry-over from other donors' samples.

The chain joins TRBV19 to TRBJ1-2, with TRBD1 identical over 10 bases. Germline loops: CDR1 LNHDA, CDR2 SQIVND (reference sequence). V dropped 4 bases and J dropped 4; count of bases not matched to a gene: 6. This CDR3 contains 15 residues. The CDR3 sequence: CASSTTGTGAYGYTF. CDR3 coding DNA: TGTGCCAGTAGTACGACCGGGACAGGGGCCTATGGCTACACCTTC.

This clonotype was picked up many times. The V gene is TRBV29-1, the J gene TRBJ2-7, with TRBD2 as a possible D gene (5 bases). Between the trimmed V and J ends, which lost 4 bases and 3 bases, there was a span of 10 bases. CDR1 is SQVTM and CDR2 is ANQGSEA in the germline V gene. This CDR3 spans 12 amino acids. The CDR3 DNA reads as TGCAGCGTTGGATCAGCGGACTACGAGCAGTACTTC. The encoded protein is CSVGSADYEQYF.

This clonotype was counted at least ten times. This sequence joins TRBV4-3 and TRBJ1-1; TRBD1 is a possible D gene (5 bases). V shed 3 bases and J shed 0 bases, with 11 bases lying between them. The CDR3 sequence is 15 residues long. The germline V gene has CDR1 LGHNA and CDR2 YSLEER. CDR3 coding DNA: TGCGCCAGCAGCCAGGGACTGAGCATGAACACTGAAGCTTTCTTT. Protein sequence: CASSQGLSMNTEAFF.

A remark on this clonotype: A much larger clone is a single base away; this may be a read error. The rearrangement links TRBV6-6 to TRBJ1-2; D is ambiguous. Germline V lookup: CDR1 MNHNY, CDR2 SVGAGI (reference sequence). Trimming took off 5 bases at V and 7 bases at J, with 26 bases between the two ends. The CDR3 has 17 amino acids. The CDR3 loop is CASSHNPLPRTHSGYTF. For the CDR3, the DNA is TGTGCCAGCAGTCACAACCCACTCCCCAGGACTCATTCTGGCTACACCTTC.

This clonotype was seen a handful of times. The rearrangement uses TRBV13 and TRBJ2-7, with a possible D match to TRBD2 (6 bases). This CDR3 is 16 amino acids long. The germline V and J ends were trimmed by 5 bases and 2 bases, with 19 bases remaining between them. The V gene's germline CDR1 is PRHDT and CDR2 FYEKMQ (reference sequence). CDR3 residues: CASSPRGTHGPYEQYF. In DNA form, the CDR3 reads TGTGCCAGCAGCCCTCGCGGGACTCACGGGCCCTACGAGCAGTACTTC.

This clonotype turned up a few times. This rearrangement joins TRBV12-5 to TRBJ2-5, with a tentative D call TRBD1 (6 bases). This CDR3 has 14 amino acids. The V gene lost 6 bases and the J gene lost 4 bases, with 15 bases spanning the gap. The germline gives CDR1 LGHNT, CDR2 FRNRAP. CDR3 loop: CASGPGRGGETQYF. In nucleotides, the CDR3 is TGTGCTAGTGGCCCCGGTAGAGGGGGAGAGACCCAGTACTTC.

CDR3: CASSLGYGLTLNTEAFF. CDR3 nucleotides: TGTGCCAGCAGCTTGGGTTATGGGTTGACCCTGAACACTGAAGCTTTCTTT. The chain joins TRBV11-2 to TRBJ1-1; D not certain. Trimming pared 3 bases from V and 0 bases from J, leaving 17 bases between. This CDR3 is 17 amino acids long. Germline CDR1 and CDR2: SGHAT and FQNNGV.

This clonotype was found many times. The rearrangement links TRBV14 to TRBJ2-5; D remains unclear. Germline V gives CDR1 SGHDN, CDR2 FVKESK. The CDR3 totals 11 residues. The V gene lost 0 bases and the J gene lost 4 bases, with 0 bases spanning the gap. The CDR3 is CASSQEETQYF. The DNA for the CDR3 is TGTGCCAGCAGCCAAGAAGAGACCCAGTACTTC.

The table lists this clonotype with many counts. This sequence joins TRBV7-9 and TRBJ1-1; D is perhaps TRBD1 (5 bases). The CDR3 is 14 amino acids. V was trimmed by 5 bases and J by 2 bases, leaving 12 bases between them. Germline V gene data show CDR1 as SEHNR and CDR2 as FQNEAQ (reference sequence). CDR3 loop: CASSPVGVNTEAFF. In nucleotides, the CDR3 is TGTGCCAGCAGCCCGGTAGGGGTTAACACTGAAGCTTTCTTT.

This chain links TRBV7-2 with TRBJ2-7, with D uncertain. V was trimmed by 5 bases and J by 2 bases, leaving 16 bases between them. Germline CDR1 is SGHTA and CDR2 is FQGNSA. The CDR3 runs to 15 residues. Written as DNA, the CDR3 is TGTGCCAGCAGCCTCGGCAGCGTGTGGACCTACGAGCAGTACTTC. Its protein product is CASSLGSVWTYEQYF.

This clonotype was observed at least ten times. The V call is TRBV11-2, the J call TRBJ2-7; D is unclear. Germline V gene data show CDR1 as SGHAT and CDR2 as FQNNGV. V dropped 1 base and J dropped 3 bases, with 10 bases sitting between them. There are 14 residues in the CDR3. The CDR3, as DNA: TGTGCCAGCAGCTTAGTGGGTTCGAACTACGAGCAGTACTTC. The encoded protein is CASSLVGSNYEQYF.